The 18 T cell receptor beta chains listed next were all sequenced from one sample in a study of OX40 agonist ivuxolimab in advanced cancers. The protocol was immunoSEQ multiplex PCR, while the TCRdb copy is restricted to in-frame clones and leaves out a portion. The table has more than 55,000 clones, 80% to 90% seen once. Sequencing was performed on CD4+ or CD8+ T cells sorted from blood, taken in a trial of the OX40 agonist ivuxolimab. The source of these receptors is an adult with an advanced solid tumor such as melanoma, head and neck, liver or kidney cancer.

The rearrangement uses TRBV5-1 and TRBJ2-3, with D possibly matching TRBD2 (6 bases). V gave up 2 bases and J gave up 3 bases, with 10 bases separating them. CDR3 length equals 14 residues. CDR1 and CDR2 (germline): SGHRS, YFSETQ. For the CDR3, the DNA is TGCGCCAGCAGCTTCGGCCGGGGGACAGATACGCAGTATTTT. It specifies CASSFGRGTDTQYF.

The chain recombines TRBV19 with TRBJ1-2; no clear D. Germline assignment: CDR1 LNHDA and CDR2 SQIVND (reference sequence). The length of the CDR3 is 13 residues. V was trimmed by 5 bases and J by 5 bases, leaving 12 bases between them. CDR3 DNA sequence: TGTGCCAGTAGTCCACAAAGGGAGTATGGCTACACCTTC. Translating gives CASSPQREYGYTF.

The chain employs TRBV11-2 and TRBJ1-4; 7 bases align to TRBD1. Germline CDR1 SGHAT, CDR2 FQNNGV. The CDR3 is 15 residues long. J was trimmed by 7 bases and V by 5 bases; bases with no gene match: 10. The CDR3 loop reads CASSPAGTGAEKLFF. In DNA form, the CDR3 reads TGTGCCAGCAGCCCCGCAGGTACAGGGGCTGAAAAACTGTTTTTT.

This clone has just a few counts. The rearrangement uses TRBV11-3 and TRBJ2-2; 8 nucleotides match TRBD1. Germline loops: CDR1 SGHNT, CDR2 YENEEA. Trimming removed 5 bases from V and 2 bases from J; junction bases left unmatched: 7. This CDR3 region has 16 residues. CDR3 region: CASSRQTGANTGELFF. CDR3 DNA sequence: TGTGCCAGCAGCCGCCAGACAGGGGCAAACACCGGGGAGCTGTTTTTT.

This clone was found a few times. CDR3 sequence reads: CASSSSTIEGGYTF. In DNA, the CDR3 is TGTGCCAGCAGCTCTTCAACAATTGAGGGGGGCTACACCTTC. This sequence joins TRBV7-8 and TRBJ1-2; a possible D gene is TRBD1 (5 bases). This CDR3 has 14 amino acids. Germline V gene lookup returns CDR1 SGHVS and CDR2 FQNEAQ. V gave up 4 bases and J gave up 8 bases, with 17 bases separating them.

The chain couples TRBV18 to TRBJ2-5; D gene unclear. The V end lost 3 bases, the J end lost 4 bases, and 6 bases lay between the germline ends. The CDR3 runs 12 residues. Germline CDR1 reads KGHSH; CDR2 reads LQKENI. The CDR3 DNA is TGTGCCAGCTCACCGCCACGAGAGACCCAGTACTTC. It translates to CASSPPRETQYF.

This chain uses TRBV11-3 with TRBJ2-7; TRBD2 agrees at 10 bases. The V and J ends lost 6 bases and 0 bases, in that order; junction bases with no gene match: 5. The germline gives CDR1 SGHNT, CDR2 YENEEA. The CDR3 loop spans 15 amino acids. The CDR3 DNA reads as TGTGCCAGCAGTTATAGCGGGGGGAACTCCTACGAGCAGTACTTC. Amino acid sequence: CASSYSGGNSYEQYF. The variable domain in full, with the rest retrieved from reference TRBV11-3 and TRBJ2-7, is EAGVVQSPRYKIIEKKQPVAFWCNPISGHNTLYWYLQNLGQGPELLIRYENEEAVDDSQLPKDRFSAERLKGVDSTLKIQPAELGDSAVYLCASSYSGGNSYEQYFGPGTRLTVT.

The chain uses TRBV19 and TRBJ1-1; no definite D call. The germline V gene encodes CDR1 LNHDA and CDR2 SQIVND (reference sequence). The V and J ends lost 6 bases and 3 bases respectively, with 11 bases between them. The CDR3 consists of 13 residues. In DNA form, the CDR3 reads TGTGCCAGTAGCTCCGACTGGGACACTGAAGCTTTCTTT. Its protein is CASSSDWDTEAFF.

The chain recombines TRBV7-2 with TRBJ2-1, with 16 bases aligning to TRBD2. The CDR3 is 16 amino acids. J gave up 15 bases and V 3 bases, and 11 bases lay outside the gene matches. Germline V gene data show CDR1 as SGHTA and CDR2 as FQGNSA. CDR3 amino acids: CASSLEGTSGGARRFF. For the CDR3, the DNA is TGTGCCAGCAGCTTGGAAGGGACTAGCGGGGGGGCCAGGAGGTTCTTC.

This clone has a single count. The J gene is TRBJ2-5, the V gene TRBV9, with D tentatively TRBD1 (6 bases). V lost 0 bases and J lost 2, with 14 bases in between. Looked up from germline, CDR1 is SGDLS and CDR2 is YYNGEE. This CDR3 region has 16 residues. The CDR3 DNA follows: TGTGCCAGCAGCGTAGCAGGGGAAGCAGGACAAGAGACCCAGTACTTC. Its translation is CASSVAGEAGQETQYF. The whole variable domain, filled in from reference TRBV9 and TRBJ2-5, reads DSGVTQTPKHLITATGQRVTLRCSPRSGDLSVYWYQQSLDQGLQFLIQYYNGEERAKGNILERFSAQQFPDLHSELNLSSLELGDSALYFCASSVAGEAGQETQYFGPGTRLLVL.

This chain links TRBV2 with TRBJ2-2; 9 nucleotides match TRBD1. This CDR3 region has 15 residues. The germline gives CDR1 SNHLY, CDR2 FYNNEI. Trimming removed 6 bases from V and 3 bases from J; junction bases left unmatched: 5. CDR3 protein: CASRAGQGYTGELFF. The CDR3 nucleotides read TGTGCCAGCAGGGCGGGACAGGGTTACACCGGGGAGCTGTTTTTT.

The V and J genes are TRBV4-3 and TRBJ2-2; weak D call: TRBD2 (6 bases). Trimming left V 0 bases short and J 5 bases short, with 7 bases between. The V gene's germline CDR1 is LGHNA and CDR2 YSLEER. The CDR3 contains 14 residues. DNA for the CDR3: TGCGCCAGCAGCCAAGATGCGGGAACCGGGGAGCTGTTTTTT. Amino acids: CASSQDAGTGELFF.

The chain has TRBV5-8 and TRBJ2-3, with D unclear. Germline V gene sequence: CDR1 SGHTS, CDR2 YDEGEE. This CDR3 spans 15 amino acids. V lost 1 base and J 2 bases, leaving 11 bases between the germline ends. CDR3 amino acids: CASSLKGSTTDTQYF. The DNA of the CDR3 is TGTGCCAGCAGCTTGAAGGGTTCCACCACAGATACGCAGTATTTT. Based on the CDR3 plus reference TRBV5-8 and TRBJ2-3, the full variable domain is EAGVTQSPTHLIKTRGQQATLRCSPISGHTSVYWYQQALGLGLQFLLWYDEGEERNRGNFPPRFSGRQFPNYSSELNVNALELEDSALYLCASSLKGSTTDTQYFGPGTRLTVL.

The chain has TRBV7-9 and TRBJ2-7; TRBD1 matches at 9 bases. Trimming at V came to 4 bases and at J to 3 bases, leaving 4 bases not matched to a gene. The CDR3 is 14 amino acids. Germline lookup yields CDR1 SEHNR and CDR2 FQNEAQ (reference sequence). CDR3 region: CASSSWDRDYEQYF. Here the CDR3 DNA reads TGTGCCAGCAGCTCCTGGGACAGGGACTACGAGCAGTACTTC. Full variable domain (remainder filled in from reference TRBV7-9 and TRBJ2-7): DTGVSQNPRHKITKRGQNVTFRCDPISEHNRLYWYRQTLGQGPEFLTYFQNEAQLEKSRLLSDRFSAERPKGSFSTLEIQRTEQGDSAMYLCASSSWDRDYEQYFGPGTRLTVT.

In its sample, this clone was seen once. This sequence joins TRBV10-3 and TRBJ1-4, with D unclear. Germline CDR1 ENHRY, CDR2 SYGVKD. CDR3 length equals 13 residues. Trimming removed 3 bases from V and 10 bases from J, with 12 bases in between. The CDR3 bases are TGTGCCATCAGTGACTCCCAAGGAGGAAAACTGTTTTTT. It encodes CAISDSQGGKLFF.

The chain is built from TRBV4-2 and TRBJ1-2; TRBD1 matches 7 bases. J was trimmed by 8 bases and V by 5 bases; bases with no gene match: 8. In germline, CDR1 is LGHNA, CDR2 YNFKEQ. This CDR3 is built from 13 residues. The CDR3 loop reads CASSLTGTGGYTF. CDR3 nucleotides: TGTGCCAGCAGCTTGACAGGGACGGGAGGCTACACCTTC.

The chain carries TRBV6-1 and TRBJ1-2, with TRBD1 as a possible D gene (5 bases). CDR3 length equals 13 residues. Trimming took 1 base from V and 3 from J, leaving 6 bases between them. The germline CDR1 and CDR2 sequences are MNHNS and SASEGT. CDR3 nucleotides: TGTGCCAGCAGTGAAGGGGGGTACTATGGCTACACCTTC. Translating gives CASSEGGYYGYTF.

The CDR3 DNA reads as TGTGCCAGCAGCGTAGCCTCGACAGGGATCTATGGCTACACCTTC. This translates into CASSVASTGIYGYTF. The chain is built from TRBV9 and TRBJ1-2; 7 nucleotides align to TRBD1. Germline loops: CDR1 SGDLS, CDR2 YYNGEE. The trim removed 0 bases at V and 4 bases at J, leaving 6 bases unmatched. The CDR3 covers 15 residues.